The 17 T cell receptor beta chains listed next were all sequenced from one sample in a study of shared clonotypes between healthy human individuals. Libraries were prepared by immunoSEQ multiplex PCR; TCRdb keeps only in-frame clonotypes and omits some of them. The table records around 940,000 clones, 76% of them present only once. Sequencing was performed on memory CD4+ T cells sorted from blood. Subset meaning: CD45RA-negative fraction. Every receptor here comes from a man between 18 and 29 years old in good health.

This chain uses TRBV7-9 with TRBJ2-3; 9 positions match TRBD1. Losses at the gene ends were 5 bases for V and 2 bases for J; bases not matched to a gene: 8. The germline V gene has CDR1 SEHNR and CDR2 FQNEAQ (reference sequence). This CDR3 is built from 16 residues. The CDR3 loop is CASSQTGGSYTDTQYF. The CDR3 DNA reads as TGTGCCAGCAGCCAAACAGGGGGCTCCTACACAGATACGCAGTATTTT.

The chain links TRBV2 to TRBJ2-7; D ambiguous. This CDR3 has 12 residues. The germline V gene has CDR1 SNHLY and CDR2 FYNNEI. Trimming removed 9 bases from V and 0 bases from J, with 9 bases in between. In DNA, the CDR3 is TGTGCCAGTCGGCTTAGCTCCTACGAGCAGTACTTC. Residues: CASRLSSYEQYF.

The J gene is TRBJ2-1, the V gene TRBV4-1; 10 bases align to TRBD2. V lost 0 bases to trimming and J lost 6 bases; unmatched junction nucleotides: 8. Germline V gene data show CDR1 as MGHRA and CDR2 as YSYEKL. This CDR3 has 17 residues. This CDR3 is CASSQDSSGRASNEQFF. The CDR3 bases are TGCGCCAGCAGCCAAGATTCGAGCGGGAGGGCAAGCAATGAGCAGTTCTTC.

The chain couples TRBV4-1 to TRBJ2-2; no definite D call. Germline V CDR1 and CDR2: MGHRA, YSYEKL. This CDR3 has 15 residues. V was pared by 0 bases and J by 7 bases, with 12 bases between. The CDR3 nucleotides are TGCGCCAGCAGCCAAGAGGCCACACTGGGCGGGGAGCTGTTTTTT. Encoded protein: CASSQEATLGGELFF.

This clone was counted a few times. Other DNA variants within this sample encode the same CDR3. V is TRBV18 and J is TRBJ2-7; a weak D match, TRBD1 (5 bases). The germline V gene has CDR1 KGHSH and CDR2 LQKENI. V was pared by 2 bases and J by 2 bases, with 7 bases between. The CDR3 totals 13 residues. CDR3 amino acids: CASSPGAPYEQYF. CDR3 coding DNA: TGTGCCAGCTCACCAGGGGCGCCCTACGAGCAGTACTTC.

The V call is TRBV19, the J call TRBJ1-1; D call uncertain. The V and J ends lost 6 bases and 1 base respectively, with 9 bases between them. Per the germline V gene, CDR1 is LNHDA and CDR2 is SQIVND (reference sequence). CDR3 length: 13 residues. The CDR3 DNA reads TGTGCCAGTAGACGGACCGAGAACACTGAAGCTTTCTTT. Its protein product is CASRRTENTEAFF.

This sequence joins TRBV4-1 and TRBJ2-3; 12 positions match TRBD2. The CDR3 totals 20 residues. Germline V gene data show CDR1 as MGHRA and CDR2 as YSYEKL. The J segment lost 0 bases and the V segment lost 0 bases, leaving 10 bases of the junction unmatched. CDR3 region: CASSQDGTSGRITSTDTQYF. CDR3 DNA sequence: TGCGCCAGCAGCCAAGATGGAACTAGCGGGAGGATCACTAGCACAGATACGCAGTATTTT.

J is TRBJ2-3 and V is TRBV7-2; possibly TRBD2 for D (5 bases). CDR1 SGHTA and CDR2 FQGNSA come from the germline V gene. Trimming pared 2 bases from V and 0 bases from J, leaving 12 bases between. The CDR3 totals 16 residues. The CDR3 DNA reads as TGTGCCAGCAGCTTAAGCGGACCGACTAGCACAGATACGCAGTATTTT. It translates to CASSLSGPTSTDTQYF.

V usage is TRBV7-9 and J usage is TRBJ1-4; D might be TRBD1 (5 bases). CDR1 SEHNR and CDR2 FQNEAQ come from the germline V gene (reference sequence). Trimming removed 5 bases at V and 8 bases at J, with 15 bases between. The CDR3 has 14 amino acids. CDR3 nucleotide sequence: TGTGCCAGCAGCGGGACTGGGTCCCAAGAAAAACTGTTTTTT. This encodes CASSGTGSQEKLFF.

The CDR3 DNA is TGTGCCAGCAGCTTGGAGTCCAGAAACTATGGCTACACCTTC. This encodes CASSLESRNYGYTF. The chain recombines TRBV5-4 with TRBJ1-2; D uncertain. The germline gives CDR1 SGHNT, CDR2 YYREEE (reference sequence). This CDR3 has 14 residues. The germline V and J ends were trimmed by 0 bases and 2 bases, with 8 bases remaining between them.

The count of this clone is one. The chain recombines TRBV11-3 with TRBJ2-7; D ambiguous. The CDR3 sequence is 18 residues long. Deletions cut 0 bases from V and 4 bases from J, with 22 bases between. Germline V gene sequence: CDR1 SGHNT, CDR2 YENEEA. Written as DNA, the CDR3 is TGTGCCAGCAGCTTAGATCCGTCGGTTGGCCAGGTTTGTTACGAGCAGTACTTC. It yields the protein CASSLDPSVGQVCYEQYF.

This clone was seen a handful of times. The V and J genes are TRBV7-2 and TRBJ2-7, with D hard to call. Germline CDR1 SGHTA, CDR2 FQGNSA. V lost 5 bases, J lost 7 bases, and 18 bases lay in between. This CDR3 is built from 14 residues. The DNA of the CDR3 is TGTGCCAGCAGCCCCTCAGCAGGAACTGGTGAGCAGTACTTC. As protein: CASSPSAGTGEQYF.

The chain recombines TRBV5-1 with TRBJ2-7; D gene unclear. Per the germline V gene, CDR1 is SGHRS and CDR2 is YFSETQ. This CDR3 has 13 residues. V lost 4 bases and J lost 2, with 10 bases in between. The DNA of the CDR3 is TGCGCCAGCAGCCCCCTTTTGGCCTACGAGCAGTACTTC. Its protein product is CASSPLLAYEQYF.

The chain combines TRBV19 with TRBJ1-5, with TRBD1 matching 7 bases. V lost 7 bases and J lost 6; bases outside the gene matches: 12. Looked up from germline, CDR1 is LNHDA and CDR2 is SQIVND (reference sequence). This CDR3 is 15 amino acids long. The CDR3 protein is CASTMGQLSGQPQHF. For the CDR3, the DNA is TGTGCCAGTACCATGGGACAGCTCTCCGGTCAGCCCCAGCATTTT. Complete variable domain (other parts from reference TRBV19 and TRBJ1-5): DGGITQSPKYLFRKEGQNVTLSCEQNLNHDAMYWYRQDPGQGLRLIYYSQIVNDFQKGDIAEGYSVSREKKESFPLTVTSAQKNPTAFYLCASTMGQLSGQPQHFGDGTRLSIL.

Only a few counts were recorded for this clone. The genes are TRBV7-2 and TRBJ2-3; D is undetermined. V dropped 3 bases and J dropped 2 bases, with 9 bases sitting between them. This CDR3 is 14 amino acids long. The V gene's germline CDR1 is SGHTA and CDR2 FQGNSA. In nucleotides, the CDR3 is TGTGCCAGCAGCTTCGGACGGTCCACAGATACGCAGTATTTT. Its translation is CASSFGRSTDTQYF.

This clone was seen only once. Other DNA sequences in the same sample also yield this CDR3. V and J are TRBV5-1 and TRBJ2-7; tentatively, D is TRBD1 (6 bases). Germline V CDR1 and CDR2: SGHRS, YFSETQ. The CDR3 is made up of 14 amino acids. Trimming removed 0 bases at V and 3 bases at J, with 10 bases between. CDR3 loop: CASSLGQGNYEQYF. Written as DNA, the CDR3 is TGCGCCAGCAGCTTGGGCCAGGGGAACTACGAGCAGTACTTC.

This clone showed up just once. A read error may account for a junction end that differs from germline. This sequence joins TRBV28 and TRBJ2-7; D is perhaps TRBD2 (7 bases). Germline V gene data show CDR1 as MDHEN and CDR2 as SYDVKM. This CDR3 comprises 12 residues. The CDR3 DNA is TGTGCCAGCAGTTCGTCCTATTACGGGGGGCAATTC. Its protein product is CASSSSYYGGQF.